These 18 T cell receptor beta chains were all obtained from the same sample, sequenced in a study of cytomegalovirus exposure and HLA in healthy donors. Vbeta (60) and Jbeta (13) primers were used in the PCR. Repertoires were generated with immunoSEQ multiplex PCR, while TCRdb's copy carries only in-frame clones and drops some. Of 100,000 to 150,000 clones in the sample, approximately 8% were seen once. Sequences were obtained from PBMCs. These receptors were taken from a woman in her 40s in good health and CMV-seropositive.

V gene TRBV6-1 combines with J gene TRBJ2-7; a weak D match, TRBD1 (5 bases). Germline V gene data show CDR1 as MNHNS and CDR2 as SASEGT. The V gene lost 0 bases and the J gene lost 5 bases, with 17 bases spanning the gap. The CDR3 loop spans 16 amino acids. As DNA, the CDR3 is TGTGCCAGCAGTGAAGCGACAGAATCCCTATACGACGAGCAGTACTTC. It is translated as CASSEATESLYDEQYF.

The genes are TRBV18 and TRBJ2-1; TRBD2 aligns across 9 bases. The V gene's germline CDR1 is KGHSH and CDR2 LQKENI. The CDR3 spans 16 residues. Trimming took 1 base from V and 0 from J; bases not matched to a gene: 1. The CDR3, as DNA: TGTGCCAGCTCACCACTAGCGGGGGTCTCCTACAATGAGCAGTTCTTC. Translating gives CASSPLAGVSYNEQFF.

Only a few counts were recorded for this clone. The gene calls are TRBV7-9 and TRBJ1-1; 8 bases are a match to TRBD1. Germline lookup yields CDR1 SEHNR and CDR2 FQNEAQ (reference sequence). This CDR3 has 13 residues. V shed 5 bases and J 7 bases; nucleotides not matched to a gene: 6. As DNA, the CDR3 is TGTGCCAGCAGCCCTACAGGGGGAAGTGAAGCTTTCTTT. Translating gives CASSPTGGSEAFF.

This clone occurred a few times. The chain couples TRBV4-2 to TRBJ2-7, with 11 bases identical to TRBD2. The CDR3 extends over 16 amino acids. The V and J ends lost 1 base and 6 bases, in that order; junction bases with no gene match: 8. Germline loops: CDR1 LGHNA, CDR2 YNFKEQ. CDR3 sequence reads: CASSQGLAGSAGEQYF. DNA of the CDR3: TGTGCCAGCAGCCAAGGACTAGCGGGGAGTGCCGGCGAGCAGTACTTC.

The CDR3: CAWGTGASNTEAFF. The CDR3 bases are TGTGCCTGGGGCACAGGGGCCTCGAACACTGAAGCTTTCTTT. This rearrangement joins TRBV30 to TRBJ1-1; the match to TRBD1 covers 7 bases. CDR3 length equals 14 residues. Unmatched junction bases numbered 7, after V lost 5 bases and J lost 1 base. The germline V gene encodes CDR1 GTSNPN and CDR2 SVGIG (reference sequence).

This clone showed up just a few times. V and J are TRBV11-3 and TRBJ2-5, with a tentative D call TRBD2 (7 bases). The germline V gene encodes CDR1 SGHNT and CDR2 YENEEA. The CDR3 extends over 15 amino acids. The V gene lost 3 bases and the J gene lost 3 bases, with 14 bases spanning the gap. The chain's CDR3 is CASSFGRGHEETQYF. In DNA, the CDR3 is TGTGCCAGCAGCTTTGGGAGGGGACACGAAGAGACCCAGTACTTC.

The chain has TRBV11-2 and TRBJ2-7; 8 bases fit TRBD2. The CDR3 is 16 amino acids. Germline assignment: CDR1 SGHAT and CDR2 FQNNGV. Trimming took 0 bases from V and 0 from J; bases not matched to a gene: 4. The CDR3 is CASSLELGTSSYEQYF. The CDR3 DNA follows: TGTGCCAGCAGCTTAGAGTTGGGGACTAGCTCCTACGAGCAGTACTTC.

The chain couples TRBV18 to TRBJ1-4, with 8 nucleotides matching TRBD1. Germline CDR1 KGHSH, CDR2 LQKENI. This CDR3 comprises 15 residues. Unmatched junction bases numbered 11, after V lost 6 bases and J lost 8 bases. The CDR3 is CASSPSGTGGEKLFF. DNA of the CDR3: TGTGCCAGCTCTCCCTCCGGGACAGGAGGAGAAAAACTGTTTTTT.

CDR3 protein: CASSPRVGASGVGNEQFF. Here the CDR3 DNA reads TGTGCCAGCAGCCCCCGCGTCGGGGCTAGCGGGGTAGGGAATGAGCAGTTCTTC. The chain has TRBV4-2 and TRBJ2-1; 9 bases line up with TRBD2. This CDR3 is 18 amino acids long. Germline CDR1 LGHNA, CDR2 YNFKEQ. The J segment lost 7 bases and the V segment lost 4 bases, leaving 17 bases of the junction unmatched.

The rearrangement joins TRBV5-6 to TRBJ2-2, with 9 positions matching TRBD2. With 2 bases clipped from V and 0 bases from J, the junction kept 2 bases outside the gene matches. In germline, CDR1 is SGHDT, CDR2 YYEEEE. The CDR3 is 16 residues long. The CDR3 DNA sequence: TGTGCCAGCAGCTTAGGCGGGGGGGCGAACACCGGGGAGCTGTTTTTT. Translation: CASSLGGGANTGELFF.

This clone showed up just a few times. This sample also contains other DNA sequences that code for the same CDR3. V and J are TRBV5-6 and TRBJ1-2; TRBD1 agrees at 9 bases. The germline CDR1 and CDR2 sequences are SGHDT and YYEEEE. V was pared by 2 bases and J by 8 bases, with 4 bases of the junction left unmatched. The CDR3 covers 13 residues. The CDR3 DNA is TGTGCCAGCAGCTTAGACAGGGGGAGAGGCTACACCTTC. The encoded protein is CASSLDRGRGYTF. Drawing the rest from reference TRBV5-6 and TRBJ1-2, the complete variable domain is DAGVTQSPTHLIKTRGQQVTLRCSPKSGHDTVSWYQQALGQGPQFIFQYYEEEERQRGNFPDRFSGHQFPNYSSELNVNALLLGDSALYLCASSLDRGRGYTFGSGTRLTVV.

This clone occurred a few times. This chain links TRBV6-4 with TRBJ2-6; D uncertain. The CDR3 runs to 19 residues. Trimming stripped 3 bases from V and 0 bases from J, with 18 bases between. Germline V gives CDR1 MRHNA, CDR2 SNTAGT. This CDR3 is CASSESLPREYSGANVLTF. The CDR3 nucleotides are TGTGCCAGCAGTGAAAGCCTGCCTAGAGAGTACTCTGGGGCCAACGTCCTGACTTTC.

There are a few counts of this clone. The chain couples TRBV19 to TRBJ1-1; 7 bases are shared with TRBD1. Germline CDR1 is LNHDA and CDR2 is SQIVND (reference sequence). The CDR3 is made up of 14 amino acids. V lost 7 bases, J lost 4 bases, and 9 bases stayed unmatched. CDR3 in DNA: TGTGCCAGTAAAGTTAGGGGGCTGTCCACTGAAGCTTTCTTT. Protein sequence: CASKVRGLSTEAFF.

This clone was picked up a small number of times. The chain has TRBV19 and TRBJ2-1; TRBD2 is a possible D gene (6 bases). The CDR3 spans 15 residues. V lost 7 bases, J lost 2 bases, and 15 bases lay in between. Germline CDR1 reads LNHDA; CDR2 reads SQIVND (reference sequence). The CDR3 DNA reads TGTGCCAGTACCTATAGTGGGACTCCCTACAATGAGCAGTTCTTC. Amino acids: CASTYSGTPYNEQFF.

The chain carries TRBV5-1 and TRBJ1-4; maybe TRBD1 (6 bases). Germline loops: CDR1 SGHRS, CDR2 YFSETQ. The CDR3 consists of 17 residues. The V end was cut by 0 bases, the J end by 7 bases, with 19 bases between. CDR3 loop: CASSLGVPGQRFEKLFF. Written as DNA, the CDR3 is TGCGCCAGCAGCTTGGGGGTGCCGGGACAACGGTTTGAAAAACTGTTTTTT.

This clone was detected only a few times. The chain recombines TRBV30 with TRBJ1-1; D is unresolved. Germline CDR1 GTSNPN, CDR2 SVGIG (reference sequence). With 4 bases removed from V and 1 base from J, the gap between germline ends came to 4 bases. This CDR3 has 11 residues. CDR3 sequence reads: CAWNGNTEAFF. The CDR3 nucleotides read TGTGCCTGGAACGGGAACACTGAAGCTTTCTTT.

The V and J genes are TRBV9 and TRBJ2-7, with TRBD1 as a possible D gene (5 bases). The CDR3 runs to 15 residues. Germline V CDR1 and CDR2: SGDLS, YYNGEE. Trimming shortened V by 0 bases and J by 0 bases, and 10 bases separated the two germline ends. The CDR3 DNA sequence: TGTGCCAGCAGCGTAGTGGGTGACAGCTCCTACGAGCAGTACTTC. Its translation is CASSVVGDSSYEQYF.

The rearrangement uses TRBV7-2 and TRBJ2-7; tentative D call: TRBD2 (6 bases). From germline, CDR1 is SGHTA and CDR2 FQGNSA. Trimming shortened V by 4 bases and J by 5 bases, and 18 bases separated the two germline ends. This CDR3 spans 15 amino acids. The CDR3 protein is CASSSTGGAGDEQYF. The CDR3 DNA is TGTGCCAGCAGCTCCACCGGAGGGGCTGGCGACGAGCAGTACTTC.